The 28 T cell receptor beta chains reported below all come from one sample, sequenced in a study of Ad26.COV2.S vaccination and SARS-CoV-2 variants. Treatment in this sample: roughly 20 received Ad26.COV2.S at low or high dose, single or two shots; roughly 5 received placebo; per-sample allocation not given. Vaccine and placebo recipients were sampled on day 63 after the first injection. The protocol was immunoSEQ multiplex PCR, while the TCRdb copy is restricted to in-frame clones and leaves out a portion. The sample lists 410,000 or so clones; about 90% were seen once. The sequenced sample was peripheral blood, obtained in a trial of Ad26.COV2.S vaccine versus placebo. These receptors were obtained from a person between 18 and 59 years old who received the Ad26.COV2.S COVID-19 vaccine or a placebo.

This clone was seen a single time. The CDR3 region has the DNA TGTGCCAGCTCACCAGGGGTCCAACAGCCCCAGCATTTT. This translates into CASSPGVQQPQHF. The J gene is TRBJ1-5, the V gene TRBV18; D gene unclear. The CDR3 contains 13 residues. Germline CDR1 reads KGHSH; CDR2 reads LQKENI. Trimming took 2 bases from V and 7 from J, leaving 9 bases between them.

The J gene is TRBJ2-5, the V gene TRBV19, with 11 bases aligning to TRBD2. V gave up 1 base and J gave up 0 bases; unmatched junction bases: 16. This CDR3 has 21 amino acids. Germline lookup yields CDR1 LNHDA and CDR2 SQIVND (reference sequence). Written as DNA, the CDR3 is TGTGCCAGTAGTATAGTCCCCCTAATAGCGGGGGGGACGGGGTACCAAGAGACCCAGTACTTC. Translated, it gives CASSIVPLIAGGTGYQETQYF.

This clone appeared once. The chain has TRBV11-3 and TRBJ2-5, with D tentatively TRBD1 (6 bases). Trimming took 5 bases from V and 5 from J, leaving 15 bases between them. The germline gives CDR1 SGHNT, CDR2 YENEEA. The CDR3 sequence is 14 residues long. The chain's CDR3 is CASSQRGSGETQYF. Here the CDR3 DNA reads TGTGCCAGCAGCCAAAGGGGGAGTGGGGAGACCCAGTACTTC.

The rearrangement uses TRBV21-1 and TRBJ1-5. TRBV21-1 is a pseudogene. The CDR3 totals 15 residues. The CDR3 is CASSNCCRSNQPQHF. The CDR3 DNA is TGTGCCAGCAGCAATTGCTGTAGGAGCAATCAGCCCCAGCATTTT.

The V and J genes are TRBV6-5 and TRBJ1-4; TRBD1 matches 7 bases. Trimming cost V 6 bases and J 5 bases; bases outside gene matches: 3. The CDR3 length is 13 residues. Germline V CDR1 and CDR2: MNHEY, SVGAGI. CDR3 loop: CASSRQGNEKLFF. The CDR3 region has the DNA TGTGCCAGCAGCCGACAGGGAAATGAAAAACTGTTTTTT.

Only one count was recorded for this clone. In DNA, the CDR3 is TGTGCCAGCAGTGAATCATCGGCCAGGGCGAATGAGCAGTTCTTC. Amino acid sequence: CASSESSARANEQFF. The genes are TRBV25-1 and TRBJ2-1, with a weak D call TRBD1 (5 bases). This CDR3 comprises 15 residues. The V end was cut by 1 base, the J end by 7 bases, with 14 bases between. Germline CDR1 MGHDK, CDR2 SYGVNS.

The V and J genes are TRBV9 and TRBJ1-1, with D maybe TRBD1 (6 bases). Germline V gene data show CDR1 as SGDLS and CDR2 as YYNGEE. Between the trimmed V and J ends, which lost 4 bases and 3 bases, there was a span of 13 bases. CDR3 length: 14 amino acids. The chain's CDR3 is CASSPYAGDTEAFF. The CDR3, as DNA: TGTGCCAGCAGCCCATATGCAGGGGACACTGAAGCTTTCTTT.

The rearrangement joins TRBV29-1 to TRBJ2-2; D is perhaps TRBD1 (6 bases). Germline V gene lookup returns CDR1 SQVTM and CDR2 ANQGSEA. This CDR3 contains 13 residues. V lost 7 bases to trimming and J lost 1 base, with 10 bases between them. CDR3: CSAAGVNTGELFF. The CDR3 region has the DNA TGCAGCGCGGCAGGGGTGAACACCGGGGAGCTGTTTTTT.

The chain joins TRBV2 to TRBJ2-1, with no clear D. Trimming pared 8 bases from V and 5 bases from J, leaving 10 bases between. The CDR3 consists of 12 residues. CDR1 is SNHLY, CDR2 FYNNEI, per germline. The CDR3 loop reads CASEALDNEQFF. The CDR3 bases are TGTGCCAGCGAAGCCTTAGACAATGAGCAGTTCTTC.

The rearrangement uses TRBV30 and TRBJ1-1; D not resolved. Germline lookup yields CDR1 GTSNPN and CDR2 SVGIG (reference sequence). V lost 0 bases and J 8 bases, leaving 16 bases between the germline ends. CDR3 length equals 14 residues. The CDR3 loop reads CAWSVINRQSEAFF. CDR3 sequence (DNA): TGTGCCTGGAGTGTAATCAATCGTCAGAGCGAAGCTTTCTTT.

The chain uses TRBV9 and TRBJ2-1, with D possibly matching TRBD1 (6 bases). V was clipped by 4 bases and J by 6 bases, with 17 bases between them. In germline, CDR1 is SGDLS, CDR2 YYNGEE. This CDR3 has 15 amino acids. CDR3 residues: CASSPRTVPGNEQFF. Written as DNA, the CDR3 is TGTGCCAGCAGCCCGCGGACAGTCCCGGGCAATGAGCAGTTCTTC.

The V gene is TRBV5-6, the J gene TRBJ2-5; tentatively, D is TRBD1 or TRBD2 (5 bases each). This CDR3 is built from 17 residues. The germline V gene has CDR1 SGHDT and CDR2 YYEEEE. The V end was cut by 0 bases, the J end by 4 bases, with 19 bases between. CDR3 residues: CASSLGGTNGLRETQYF. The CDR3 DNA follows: TGTGCCAGCAGCTTGGGAGGGACGAACGGGCTGAGAGAGACCCAGTACTTC.

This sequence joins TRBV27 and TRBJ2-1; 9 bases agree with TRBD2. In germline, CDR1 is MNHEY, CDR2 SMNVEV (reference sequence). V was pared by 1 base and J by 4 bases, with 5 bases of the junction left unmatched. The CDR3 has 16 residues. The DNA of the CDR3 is TGTGCCAGCAGTTTATTAAAGACTAGCGGATACAATGAGCAGTTCTTC. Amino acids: CASSLLKTSGYNEQFF.

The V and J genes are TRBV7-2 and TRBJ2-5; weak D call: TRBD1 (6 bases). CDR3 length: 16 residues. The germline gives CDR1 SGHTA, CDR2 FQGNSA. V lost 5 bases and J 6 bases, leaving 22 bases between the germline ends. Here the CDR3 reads CASSLHHDRSKQTQYF. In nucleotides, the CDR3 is TGTGCCAGCAGCCTCCACCATGACAGGTCTAAGCAGACCCAGTACTTC.

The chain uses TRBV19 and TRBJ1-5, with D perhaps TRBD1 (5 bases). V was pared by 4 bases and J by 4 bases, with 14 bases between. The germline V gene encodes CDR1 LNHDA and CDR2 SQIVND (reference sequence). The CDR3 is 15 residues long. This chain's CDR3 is CASSTPGTPNQPQHF. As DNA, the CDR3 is TGTGCCAGTAGTACGCCGGGGACCCCGAATCAGCCCCAGCATTTT.

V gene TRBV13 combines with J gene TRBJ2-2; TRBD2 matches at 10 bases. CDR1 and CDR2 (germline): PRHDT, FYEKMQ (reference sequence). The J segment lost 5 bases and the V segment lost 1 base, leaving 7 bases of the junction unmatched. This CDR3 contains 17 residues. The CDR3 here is CASSLVGPGLATGELFF. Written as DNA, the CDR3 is TGTGCCAGCAGCTTAGTGGGACCGGGACTAGCGACCGGGGAGCTGTTTTTT.

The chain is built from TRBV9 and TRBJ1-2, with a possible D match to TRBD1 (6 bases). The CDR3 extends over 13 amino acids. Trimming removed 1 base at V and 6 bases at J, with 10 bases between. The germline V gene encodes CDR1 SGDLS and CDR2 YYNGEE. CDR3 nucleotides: TGTGCCAGCAGCGTACTACAGGGCAATGGCTACACCTTC. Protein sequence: CASSVLQGNGYTF.

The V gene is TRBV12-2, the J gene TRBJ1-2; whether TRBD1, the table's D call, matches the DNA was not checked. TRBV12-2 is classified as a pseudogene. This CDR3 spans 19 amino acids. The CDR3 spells CASRSKTGVEAPSRYGYTF. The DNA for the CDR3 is TGTGCAAGTCGCTCGAAGACAGGGGTTGAAGCCCCCTCACGCTATGGCTACACCTTC.

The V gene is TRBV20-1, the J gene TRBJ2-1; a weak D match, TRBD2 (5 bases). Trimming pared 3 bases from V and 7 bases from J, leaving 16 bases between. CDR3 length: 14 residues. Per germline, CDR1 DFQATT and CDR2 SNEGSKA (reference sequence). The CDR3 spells CSASRASLWNEQFF. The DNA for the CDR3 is TGCAGTGCTAGTAGAGCTAGCCTTTGGAATGAGCAGTTCTTC.

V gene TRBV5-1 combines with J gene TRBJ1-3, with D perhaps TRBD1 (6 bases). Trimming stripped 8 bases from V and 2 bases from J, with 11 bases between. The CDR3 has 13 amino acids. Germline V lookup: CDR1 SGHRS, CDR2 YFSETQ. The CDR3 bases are TGCGCCAGTGGACAGTTTCCTGGAAACACCATATATTTT. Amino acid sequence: CASGQFPGNTIYF.

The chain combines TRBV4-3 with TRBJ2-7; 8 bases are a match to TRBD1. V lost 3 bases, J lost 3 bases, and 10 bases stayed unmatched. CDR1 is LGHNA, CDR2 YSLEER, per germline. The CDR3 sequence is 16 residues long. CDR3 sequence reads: CASSQDQTGAYYEQYF. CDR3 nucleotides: TGCGCCAGCAGCCAGGATCAGACAGGGGCCTACTACGAGCAGTACTTC.

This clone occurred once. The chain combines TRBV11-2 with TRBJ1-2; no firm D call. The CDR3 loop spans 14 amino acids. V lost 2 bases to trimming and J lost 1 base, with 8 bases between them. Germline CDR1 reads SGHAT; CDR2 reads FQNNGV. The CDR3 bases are TGTGCCAGCAGCTTAAGCGTCGATAACTATGGCTACACCTTC. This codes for CASSLSVDNYGYTF. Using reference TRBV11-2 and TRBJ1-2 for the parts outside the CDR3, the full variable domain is EAGVAQSPRYKIIEKRQSVAFWCNPISGHATLYWYQQILGQGPKLLIQFQNNGVVDDSQLPKDRFSAERLKGVDSTLKIQPAKLEDSAVYLCASSLSVDNYGYTFGSGTRLTVV.

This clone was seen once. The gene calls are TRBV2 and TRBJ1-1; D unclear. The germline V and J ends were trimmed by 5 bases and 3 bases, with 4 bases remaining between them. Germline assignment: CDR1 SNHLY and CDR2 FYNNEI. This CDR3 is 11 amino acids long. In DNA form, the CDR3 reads TGTGCCAGCAGTCCCTACACTGAAGCTTTCTTT. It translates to CASSPYTEAFF.

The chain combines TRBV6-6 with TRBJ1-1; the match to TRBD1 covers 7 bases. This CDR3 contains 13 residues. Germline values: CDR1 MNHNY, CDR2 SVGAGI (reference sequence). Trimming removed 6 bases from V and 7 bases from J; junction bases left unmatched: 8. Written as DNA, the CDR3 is TGTGCCAGCAGCGGGGGACAGCGCGATGAAGCTTTCTTT. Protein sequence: CASSGGQRDEAFF.

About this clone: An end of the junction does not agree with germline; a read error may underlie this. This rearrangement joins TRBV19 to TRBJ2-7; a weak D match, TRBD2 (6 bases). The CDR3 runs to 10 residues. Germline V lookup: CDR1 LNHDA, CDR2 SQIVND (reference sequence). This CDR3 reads CSSGWNEQYF. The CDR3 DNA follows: TGTTCCAGCGGGTGGAACGAGCAGTACTTC.

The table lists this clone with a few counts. As DNA, the CDR3 is TGCAGCGTTGAAGAAACCGGGACAGGCTATGGCTACACCTTC. Translating gives CSVEETGTGYGYTF. This sequence joins TRBV29-1 and TRBJ1-2; 8 bases match TRBD1. CDR3 length: 14 amino acids. The junction had 4 bases not matched to a gene; V was cut back by 0 bases and J by 4 bases. Per the germline V gene, CDR1 is SQVTM and CDR2 is ANQGSEA.

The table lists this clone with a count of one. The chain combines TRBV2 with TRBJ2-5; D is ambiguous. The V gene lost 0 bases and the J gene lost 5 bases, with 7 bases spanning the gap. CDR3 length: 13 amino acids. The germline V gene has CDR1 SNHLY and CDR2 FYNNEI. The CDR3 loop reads CASSEAPGETQYF. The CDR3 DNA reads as TGTGCCAGCAGTGAAGCACCCGGGGAGACCCAGTACTTC.

CDR3 sequence (DNA): TGTGCCTGGAGTGTACAAGAGTACAATGAGCAGTTCTTC. Its translation is CAWSVQEYNEQFF. This sequence joins TRBV30 and TRBJ2-1; D uncertain. The V end lost 0 bases, the J end lost 4 bases, and 7 bases lay between the germline ends. This CDR3 contains 13 residues. Looked up from germline, CDR1 is GTSNPN and CDR2 is SVGIG (reference sequence). The variable domain in full, with the rest retrieved from reference TRBV30 and TRBJ2-1, is SQTIHQWPATLVQPVGSPLSLECTVEGTSNPNLYWYRQAAGRGLQLLFYSVGIGQISSEVPQNLSASRPQDRQFILSSKKLLLSDSGFYLCAWSVQEYNEQFFGPGTRLTVL.